This T cell receptor beta chain was sequenced during a study of blood T cell repertoires in COVID-19. Study at large: Samples of COVID-19 (acute and convalescent) were obtained from the United States, Italy and Spain. PBMCs, B-cell-depleted T cells, or T cells provided the cDNA or gDNA that made up the material.

Trimming stripped 4 bases from V and 8 bases from J, with 13 bases between. The CDR3 spans 14 residues. Germline V gene sequence: CDR1 SGDLS, CDR2 YYNGEE. The data were produced by immunoSEQ multiplex PCR, yet TCRdb's version contains in-frame clones alone and is incomplete. The sample consists of 200,000 to 300,000 clones, 80% to 85% of them appearing once. The sequence was obtained from a man in his 60s with acute or convalescent COVID-19. Sequenced sample: peripheral blood. The rearrangement links TRBV9 to TRBJ1-6, with unresolved D. CDR3 nucleotides: TGTGCCAGCAGCCCCCGAAGGGAGGATTCACCCCTCCACTTT. Its protein product is CASSPRREDSPLHF.